Below are 10 T cell receptor beta chains sequenced from a single sample in a study of cytotoxic CD8 clonotypes in ibrutinib-treated CLL. Repertoires were generated with immunoSEQ multiplex PCR, while TCRdb's copy carries only in-frame clones and drops some. The data contain some 81,000 clones, around 79% of them singletons. Material: PBMCs, obtained after 12 months of ibrutinib treatment. The source is a human donor with chronic lymphocytic leukemia.

The rearrangement links TRBV30 to TRBJ1-5, with 7 nucleotides matching TRBD1. Trimming at V came to 1 base and at J to 5 bases, leaving 2 bases not matched to a gene. This CDR3 region has 13 residues. Germline V gene sequence: CDR1 GTSNPN, CDR2 SVGIG (reference sequence). CDR3 nucleotides: TGTGCCTGGAGTGGGCAGGGGGATCAGCCCCAGCATTTT. This gives the protein CAWSGQGDQPQHF.

The chain joins TRBV27 to TRBJ2-7, with 8 bases lining up with TRBD1. The trim removed 8 bases at V and 2 bases at J, leaving 11 bases unmatched. The CDR3 totals 15 residues. The germline gives CDR1 MNHEY, CDR2 SMNVEV (reference sequence). This CDR3 is CASPQYRGTTYEQYF. Here the CDR3 DNA reads TGTGCCAGCCCCCAGTACAGGGGGACCACCTACGAGCAGTACTTC.

The V call is TRBV28, the J call TRBJ1-5; D might be TRBD1 (6 bases). V was pared by 7 bases and J by 0 bases, with 19 bases between. Germline CDR1 reads MDHEN; CDR2 reads SYDVKM. The CDR3 extends over 17 amino acids. CDR3 DNA sequence: TGTGCCAGCACCACCCCCCCGGGACACGATAGCAATCAGCCCCAGCATTTT. This codes for CASTTPPGHDSNQPQHF.

The chain joins TRBV6-5 to TRBJ1-6; D may be TRBD1 (6 bases). The CDR3 is 13 residues long. Germline V gene lookup returns CDR1 MNHEY and CDR2 SVGAGI. V lost 8 bases to trimming and J lost 10 bases, with 15 bases between them. The CDR3 is CASARDTGSPLHF. The CDR3 DNA reads as TGTGCCAGCGCCCGGGACACCGGGTCACCCCTCCACTTT.

The chain recombines TRBV18 with TRBJ1-1; D is unresolved. CDR1 KGHSH and CDR2 LQKENI come from the germline V gene. Trimming took 3 bases from V and 5 from J, leaving 13 bases between them. The CDR3 spans 14 residues. Here the CDR3 DNA reads TGTGCCAGCTCACCGACGCAAATGGGGACTGAAGCTTTCTTT. As protein: CASSPTQMGTEAFF.

The chain joins TRBV20-1 to TRBJ1-2; TRBD1 might be the D (5 bases). The CDR3 length is 11 residues. Germline-derived CDR1 and CDR2 are DFQATT and SNEGSKA (reference sequence). Trimming pared 6 bases from V and 10 bases from J, leaving 15 bases between. CDR3 in amino acids: CSARWGGTYTF. CDR3 sequence (DNA): TGCAGTGCCCGGTGGGGCGGGACCTACACCTTC.

V usage is TRBV7-2 and J usage is TRBJ2-3; no definite D call. Trimming took 4 bases from V and 1 from J, leaving 12 bases between them. The CDR3 runs to 15 residues. The germline V gene has CDR1 SGHTA and CDR2 FQGNSA. The CDR3 DNA follows: TGTGCCAGCAGCTCCCCGGACCCCGGCACAGATACGCAGTATTTT. It encodes CASSSPDPGTDTQYF.

The CDR3 sequence is CAWSYGGAPQETQYF. The CDR3, as DNA: TGTGCCTGGAGTTATGGCGGGGCCCCCCAAGAGACCCAGTACTTC. This rearrangement joins TRBV30 to TRBJ2-5, with D possibly matching TRBD2 (6 bases). Germline V CDR1 and CDR2: GTSNPN, SVGIG (reference sequence). The CDR3 spans 15 residues. V shed 2 bases and J shed 1 base, with 14 bases lying between them.

The rearrangement links TRBV6-1 to TRBJ1-5; D is perhaps TRBD1 (5 bases). Trimming cost V 6 bases and J 12 bases, with 12 bases left between them. The CDR3 is 11 amino acids. Germline V gives CDR1 MNHNS, CDR2 SASEGT. CDR3 protein: CASSAPGLQHF. CDR3 coding DNA: TGTGCCAGCAGCGCCCCGGGACTCCAGCATTTT.

The chain combines TRBV10-3 with TRBJ2-7; D assignment may be TRBD1 or TRBD2 (6 bases each). In germline, CDR1 is ENHRY, CDR2 SYGVKD. The CDR3 is 13 residues long. The V and J ends lost 10 bases and 4 bases respectively, with 17 bases between them. This chain's CDR3 is CATSREGGYEQYF. DNA for the CDR3: TGTGCCACCTCCCGGGAAGGGGGGTACGAGCAGTACTTC.